The 10 T cell receptor beta chains below all came from one sample that was sequenced in a study of T cell clones after liver transplantation (dated 2019 in TCRdb). The library came from the immunoSEQ multiplex PCR assay. The immuneACCESS repertoire file appears here via TCRdb, limited to in-frame rearrangements. These files lack a portion of the clones; in checked studies, under half of the deficit traces to unresolved V genes, and the cause of the others is not known. Present in this sample are about 76,000 clones, roughly 85% of which were seen just once. Less than 3% of the sample goes to the ten largest clones. Specimen: CD4+ T cells from blood, collected at the 22-month timepoint. These receptors came from a human patient who received a liver transplant. It is possible that, after a transplant, some T cells come from the graft donor.

The V and J genes are TRBV10-2 and TRBJ1-1; D call uncertain. The V gene lost 3 bases and the J gene lost 1 base, with 6 bases spanning the gap. Germline CDR1 reads WSHSY; CDR2 reads SAAADI. The CDR3 consists of 13 residues. The CDR3 coding sequence is TGCGCCAGCAGTGATCGGGGGAACACTGAAGCTTTCTTT. Translating gives CASSDRGNTEAFF.

The chain couples TRBV9 to TRBJ1-2, with D perhaps matching TRBD1 (5 bases). Germline assignment: CDR1 SGDLS and CDR2 YYNGEE. The CDR3 is made up of 15 amino acids. Trimming cost V 0 bases and J 4 bases, with 13 bases left between them. CDR3 loop: CASSVAGRGAYGYTF. The DNA of the CDR3 is TGTGCCAGCAGCGTAGCTGGTCGGGGCGCCTATGGCTACACCTTC.

This clone was observed a handful of times. The chain employs TRBV9 and TRBJ1-1; possibly TRBD1 for D (6 bases). V lost 4 bases and J lost 10, with 20 bases in between. This CDR3 comprises 14 residues. Germline V lookup: CDR1 SGDLS, CDR2 YYNGEE. This CDR3 reads CASSPGRGEVRAFF. For the CDR3, the DNA is TGTGCCAGCAGCCCGGGGAGGGGGGAGGTTCGAGCTTTCTTT. Combining the CDR3 with reference TRBV9 and TRBJ1-1 gives the whole variable domain DSGVTQTPKHLITATGQRVTLRCSPRSGDLSVYWYQQSLDQGLQFLIQYYNGEERAKGNILERFSAQQFPDLHSELNLSSLELGDSALYFCASSPGRGEVRAFFGQGTRLTVV.

The chain combines TRBV19 with TRBJ1-1; D possibly corresponds to TRBD1 (5 bases). This CDR3 spans 15 amino acids. Trimming shortened V by 5 bases and J by 1 base, and 14 bases separated the two germline ends. Germline loops: CDR1 LNHDA, CDR2 SQIVND (reference sequence). CDR3 sequence reads: CASSAYGTSNTEAFF. The CDR3 DNA follows: TGTGCCAGTAGTGCTTACGGGACTTCGAACACTGAAGCTTTCTTT.

The chain joins TRBV19 to TRBJ1-2, with D perhaps TRBD1 (5 bases). Germline loops: CDR1 LNHDA, CDR2 SQIVND (reference sequence). The CDR3 sequence is 17 residues long. With 6 bases removed from V and 0 bases from J, the gap between germline ends came to 20 bases. The CDR3 DNA follows: TGTGCCAGTAGCCACAATGGCCGGCAGGGCGCTAACTATGGCTACACCTTC. The encoded protein is CASSHNGRQGANYGYTF. Full variable domain (outside the CDR3, taken from reference TRBV19 and TRBJ1-2): DGGITQSPKYLFRKEGQNVTLSCEQNLNHDAMYWYRQDPGQGLRLIYYSQIVNDFQKGDIAEGYSVSREKKESFPLTVTSAQKNPTAFYLCASSHNGRQGANYGYTFGSGTRLTVV.

The chain links TRBV2 to TRBJ1-1; D gene uncertain. V lost 4 bases and J 2 bases, leaving 14 bases between the germline ends. CDR3 size: 15 residues. CDR1 is SNHLY, CDR2 FYNNEI, per germline. The CDR3 region has the DNA TGTGCCAGCAGTGTCGAGGGCGCCCCCAACACTGAAGCTTTCTTT. Translating it yields CASSVEGAPNTEAFF.

The chain joins TRBV6-1 to TRBJ2-5; no reliable D call. Germline loops: CDR1 MNHNS, CDR2 SASEGT. The CDR3 totals 14 residues. Trimming shortened V by 2 bases and J by 1 base, and 8 bases separated the two germline ends. CDR3 coding DNA: TGTGCCAGCAGTGAACTGTGGAGCCAAGAGACCCAGTACTTC. It translates to CASSELWSQETQYF.

This clone is a singleton in its sample. The chain combines TRBV27 with TRBJ2-2; D is unclear. V lost 3 bases to trimming and J lost 1 base, with 9 bases between them. The CDR3 totals 15 residues. Germline V gene lookup returns CDR1 MNHEY and CDR2 SMNVEV (reference sequence). The CDR3 protein is CASSLIPRNTGELFF. CDR3 sequence (DNA): TGTGCCAGCAGTTTGATCCCCCGGAACACCGGGGAGCTGTTTTTT.

The chain uses TRBV4-1 and TRBJ1-1; no definite D call. Trimming left V 4 bases short and J 4 bases short, with 10 bases between. The CDR3 runs to 13 residues. CDR1 is MGHRA, CDR2 YSYEKL, per germline. The CDR3: CASSPPRSTEAFF. The CDR3 DNA sequence: TGCGCCAGCAGCCCCCCTAGGAGCACTGAAGCTTTCTTT.

The chain has TRBV7-9 and TRBJ2-7; TRBD2 is a possible D gene (6 bases). Germline V gene data show CDR1 as SEHNR and CDR2 as FQNEAQ (reference sequence). V was trimmed by 5 bases and J by 4 bases, leaving 15 bases between them. The CDR3 totals 14 residues. CDR3 in DNA: TGTGCCAGCAGCCCCGGGGGTTCGGGGTACGAGCAGTACTTC. This codes for CASSPGGSGYEQYF.